Listed below are T cell receptor beta chains from one sample, sequenced in a study of identical twins. From the 5' RACE reads, TCRdb called clonotypes with MiXCR, one entry per CDR3 protein. The table lists hundreds of thousands of distinct CDR3 sequences, 6% to 6.5% of them singletons. The sample taken for sequencing was naive T cells sorted from blood. Receptors originate from a man in his late teens or twenties in good health. Each CDR3 is given with its conserved first and last residue. A D gene is named only where the DNA matches it firmly. Size tells how often a clone was seen (once, few, many) or the class of an expanded clone, and some rows leave it out.

DNA: TGTGCCATCAGTGACCCGGTTGGGCAGTACTTC; CDR3: CAISDPVGQYF; V: TRBV10-3; J: TRBJ2-7; D: .; size: many
DNA: TGTGCCTGGAGTTCGGGGACCTCCTACGAGCAGTACTTC; CDR3: CAWSSGTSYEQYF; V: TRBV30; J: TRBJ2-7; D: .; size: few
DNA: TGTGCCAGCAGCACACCGGGACAGGGGGAAGCAGATACGCAGTATTTT; CDR3: CASSTPGQGEADTQYF; V: TRBV11-1; J: TRBJ2-3; D: TRBD1; size: many
DNA: TGTGCCAGCAGTCCCATAGCGGGCCCTTCCTACGAGCAGTACTTC; CDR3: CASSPIAGPSYEQYF; V: TRBV12-3/TRBV12-4; J: TRBJ2-7; D: TRBD2; size: many
DNA: TGCAGTGCAACCCGGGACTTCCAAGAGACCCAGTACTTC; CDR3: CSATRDFQETQYF; V: TRBV20-1; J: TRBJ2-5; D: .; size: many
DNA: TGTGCCACCAGCTCTCGAAATTCACCCCTCCACTTT; CDR3: CATSSRNSPLHF; V: TRBV15; J: TRBJ1-6; D: .; size: .
DNA: TGTGCCAGCAGCTTGGAGGGGGACTGGATTAATGAGCAGTTCTTC; CDR3: CASSLEGDWINEQFF; V: TRBV5-6; J: TRBJ2-1; D: .; size: many
DNA: TGTGCCTGGAGTGTCCCTGGTCAGCCCCAGCATTTT; CDR3: CAWSVPGQPQHF; V: TRBV30; J: TRBJ1-5; D: .; size: few
DNA: TGTGCCAGCAGCCCCGGAGCGGGAGAGGAAGATACGCAGTATTTT; CDR3: CASSPGAGEEDTQYF; V: TRBV7-6; J: TRBJ2-3; D: TRBD2; size: few
DNA: TGTGCCAGCATCCTAGGGCTGCGGGAGCGCACAGATACGCAGTATTTT; CDR3: CASILGLRERTDTQYF; V: TRBV7-2; J: TRBJ2-3; D: TRBD2; size: many
DNA: TGTGCCAGCAGTTCCCCCCTAATCGGGGCGCGTAATGAGCAGTTCTTC; CDR3: CASSSPLIGARNEQFF; V: TRBV28; J: TRBJ2-1; D: .; size: many
DNA: TGCAGTGCTGCCCCACTCCGCACCTACAATGAGCAGTTCTTC; CDR3: CSAAPLRTYNEQFF; V: TRBV20-1; J: TRBJ2-1; D: .; size: .
DNA: TGTGCCAGCAGTTTGGACTCTAGTTATTCACCCCTCCACTTT; CDR3: CASSLDSSYSPLHF; V: TRBV12-3/TRBV12-4; J: TRBJ1-6; D: .; size: many
DNA: TGCAGTGCTAAGAGAGGAAGGGAGGATGGCTACACCTTC; CDR3: CSAKRGREDGYTF; V: TRBV20-1; J: TRBJ1-2; D: .; size: few
DNA: TGCAGTGCTAGAAGCGGGAAGGCTCCTTTCAATGAGCAGTTCTTC; CDR3: CSARSGKAPFNEQFF; V: TRBV20-1; J: TRBJ2-1; D: TRBD2; size: many
DNA: TGTGCCAGCAGGAGACAGGGGTCGCACAGCAATCAGCCCCAGCATTTT; CDR3: CASRRQGSHSNQPQHF; V: TRBV12-3/TRBV12-4; J: TRBJ1-5; D: TRBD1; size: .
DNA: TGTGCCAGCAGCTGGGGACAGGGGAATTCACCCCTCCACTTT; CDR3: CASSWGQGNSPLHF; V: TRBV5-5; J: TRBJ1-6; D: TRBD1; size: .
DNA: TGTGCCAGCAGCCGGGCTGGACAGTACAATGAGCAGTTCTTC; CDR3: CASSRAGQYNEQFF; V: TRBV5-5; J: TRBJ2-1; D: .; size: many
DNA: TGTGCCAGCAGTTACTCGAGTCCGGGCAATGAGCAGTTCTTC; CDR3: CASSYSSPGNEQFF; V: TRBV6-5; J: TRBJ2-1; D: .; size: many
DNA: TGTGCCAGCTCACCACCGGGGGGAGGACGCTTCTTC; CDR3: CASSPPGGGRFF; V: TRBV18; J: TRBJ2-1; D: .; size: once
DNA: TGTGCCAGCAGCTTACAGGGGGCGCGGGTCGAGCAGTTCTTC; CDR3: CASSLQGARVEQFF; V: TRBV7-2; J: TRBJ2-1; D: TRBD1; size: few
DNA: TGTGCCAGCAGCCCTTACGATGAGCAGTTCTTC; CDR3: CASSPYDEQFF; V: TRBV13; J: TRBJ2-1; D: .; size: many
DNA: TGCAGCGTTGCTGGGGCGGGGGAAAAACTGTTTTTT; CDR3: CSVAGAGEKLFF; V: TRBV29-1; J: TRBJ1-4; D: .; size: many
DNA: TGCAGTGCCAACCCCCCGGACATACCTTCAGACACTGAAGCTTTCTTT; CDR3: CSANPPDIPSDTEAFF; V: TRBV20-1; J: TRBJ1-1; D: .; size: many
DNA: TGTGCCAGCAGTGCGGAGGTAGAAGGCTACACCTTC; CDR3: CASSAEVEGYTF; V: TRBV12-3/TRBV12-4; J: TRBJ1-2; D: .; size: many
DNA: TGCAGTGCTAGGTGGAATGAGCAGTTCTTC; CDR3: CSARWNEQFF; V: TRBV20-1; J: TRBJ2-1; D: .; size: many
DNA: TGCAGTGCTAGTTTCGGCCAAAGCTCCTACGAGCAGTACTTC; CDR3: CSASFGQSSYEQYF; V: TRBV20-1; J: TRBJ2-7; D: .; size: .
DNA: TGTGCCAGCAGCCAATTTGTCGGAGAGACCCAGTACTTC; CDR3: CASSQFVGETQYF; V: TRBV14; J: TRBJ2-5; D: .; size: many
DNA: TGCAGCGCGCTGACAGGAGATTATGAGCAGTTCTTC; CDR3: CSALTGDYEQFF; V: TRBV29-1; J: TRBJ2-1; D: .; size: many
DNA: TGCAGTGCTAGAGATTACTACAATGAGCAGTTCTTC; CDR3: CSARDYYNEQFF; V: TRBV20-1; J: TRBJ2-1; D: .; size: many